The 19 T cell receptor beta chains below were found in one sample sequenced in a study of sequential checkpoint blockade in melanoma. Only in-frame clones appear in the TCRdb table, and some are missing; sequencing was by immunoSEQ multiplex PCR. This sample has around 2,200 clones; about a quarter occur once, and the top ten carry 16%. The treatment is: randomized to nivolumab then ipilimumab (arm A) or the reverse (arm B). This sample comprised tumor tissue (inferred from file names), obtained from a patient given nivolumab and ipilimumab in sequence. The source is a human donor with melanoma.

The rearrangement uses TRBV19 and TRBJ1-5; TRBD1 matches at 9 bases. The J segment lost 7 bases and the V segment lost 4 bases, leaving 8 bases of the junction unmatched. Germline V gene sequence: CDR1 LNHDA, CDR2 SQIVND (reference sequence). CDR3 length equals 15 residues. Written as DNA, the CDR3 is TGTGCCAGTAGTACACCGGGACAGGGCACACAGCCCCAGCATTTT. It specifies CASSTPGQGTQPQHF. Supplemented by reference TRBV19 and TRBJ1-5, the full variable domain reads DGGITQSPKYLFRKEGQNVTLSCEQNLNHDAMYWYRQDPGQGLRLIYYSQIVNDFQKGDIAEGYSVSREKKESFPLTVTSAQKNPTAFYLCASSTPGQGTQPQHFGDGTRLSIL.

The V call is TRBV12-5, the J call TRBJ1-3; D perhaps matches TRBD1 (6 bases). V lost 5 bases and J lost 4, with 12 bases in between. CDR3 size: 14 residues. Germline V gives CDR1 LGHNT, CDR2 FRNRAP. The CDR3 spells CASGPGHAGNTIYF. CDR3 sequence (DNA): TGTGCTAGTGGTCCGGGACACGCGGGAAACACCATATATTTT.

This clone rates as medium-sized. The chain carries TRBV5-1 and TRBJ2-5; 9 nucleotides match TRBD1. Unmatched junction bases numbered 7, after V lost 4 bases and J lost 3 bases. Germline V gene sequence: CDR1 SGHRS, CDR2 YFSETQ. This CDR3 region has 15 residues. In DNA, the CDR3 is TGCGCCAGCAGCCCCCGGACAGGGGCGAAAGAGACCCAGTACTTC. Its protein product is CASSPRTGAKETQYF. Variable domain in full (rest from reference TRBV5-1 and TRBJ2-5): KAGVTQTPRYLIKTRGQQVTLSCSPISGHRSVSWYQQTPGQGLQFLFEYFSETQRNKGNFPGRFSGRQFSNSRSEMNVSTLELGDSALYLCASSPRTGAKETQYFGPGTRLLVL.

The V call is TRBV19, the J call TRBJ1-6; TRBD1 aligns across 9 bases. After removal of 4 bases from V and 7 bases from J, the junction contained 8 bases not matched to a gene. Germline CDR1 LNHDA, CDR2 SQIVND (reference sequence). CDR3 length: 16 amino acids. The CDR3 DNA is TGTGCCAGTAGTACTAAGTCCGGGACAGGGAATTCACCCCTCCACTTT. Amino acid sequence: CASSTKSGTGNSPLHF.

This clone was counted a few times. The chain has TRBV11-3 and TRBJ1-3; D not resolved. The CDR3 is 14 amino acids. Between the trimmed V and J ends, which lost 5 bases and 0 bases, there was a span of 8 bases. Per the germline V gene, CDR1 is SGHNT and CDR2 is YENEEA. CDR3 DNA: TGTGCCAGCAGCACTCAGAGCTCTGGAAACACCATATATTTT. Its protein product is CASSTQSSGNTIYF.

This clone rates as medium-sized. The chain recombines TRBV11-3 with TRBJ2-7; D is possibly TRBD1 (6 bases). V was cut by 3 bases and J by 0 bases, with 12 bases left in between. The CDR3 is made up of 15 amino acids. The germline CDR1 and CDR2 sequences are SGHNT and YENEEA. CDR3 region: CASSLQGSHSYEQYF. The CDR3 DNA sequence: TGTGCCAGCAGCTTGCAGGGGTCCCACTCCTACGAGCAGTACTTC.

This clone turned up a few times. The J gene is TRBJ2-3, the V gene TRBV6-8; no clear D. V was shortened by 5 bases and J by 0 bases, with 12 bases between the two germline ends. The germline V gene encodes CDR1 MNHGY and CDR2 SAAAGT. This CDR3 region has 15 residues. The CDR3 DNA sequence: TGTGCCAGCAGTGCACGGCGTCCTAGCACAGATACGCAGTATTTT. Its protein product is CASSARRPSTDTQYF.

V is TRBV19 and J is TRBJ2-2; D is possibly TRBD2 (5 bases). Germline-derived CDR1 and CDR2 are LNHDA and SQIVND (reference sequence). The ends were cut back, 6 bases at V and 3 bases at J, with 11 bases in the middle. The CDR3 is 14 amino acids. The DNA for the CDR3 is TGTGCCAGTAGACGGACTTTTGACACCGGGGAGCTGTTTTTT. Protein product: CASRRTFDTGELFF. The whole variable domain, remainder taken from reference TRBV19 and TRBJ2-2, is DGGITQSPKYLFRKEGQNVTLSCEQNLNHDAMYWYRQDPGQGLRLIYYSQIVNDFQKGDIAEGYSVSREKKESFPLTVTSAQKNPTAFYLCASRRTFDTGELFFGEGSRLTVL.

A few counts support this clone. The CDR3 here is CASGIEVVAFF. For the CDR3, the DNA is TGTGCTAGTGGTATCGAAGTGGTGGCTTTCTTT. The rearrangement links TRBV12-5 to TRBJ1-1; D remains unclear. Deletions cut 5 bases from V and 11 bases from J, with 12 bases between. Germline V gene sequence: CDR1 LGHNT, CDR2 FRNRAP. CDR3 size: 11 residues.

This CDR3 reads CASSERDTGELFF. The CDR3 nucleotides are TGCGCCAGCAGTGAGCGGGACACCGGGGAGCTGTTTTTT. V and J are TRBV10-2 and TRBJ2-2, with D uncertain. Germline V gene sequence: CDR1 WSHSY, CDR2 SAAADI. The CDR3 loop spans 13 amino acids. Trimming took off 2 bases at V and 3 bases at J, with 4 bases between the two ends.

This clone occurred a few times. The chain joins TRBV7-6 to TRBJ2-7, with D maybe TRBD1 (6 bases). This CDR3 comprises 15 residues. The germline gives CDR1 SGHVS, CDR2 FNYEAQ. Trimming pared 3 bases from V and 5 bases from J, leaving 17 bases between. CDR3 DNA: TGTGCCAGCAGCTTGGCCCCAGGGGAGCTCAACGAGCAGTACTTC. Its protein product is CASSLAPGELNEQYF.

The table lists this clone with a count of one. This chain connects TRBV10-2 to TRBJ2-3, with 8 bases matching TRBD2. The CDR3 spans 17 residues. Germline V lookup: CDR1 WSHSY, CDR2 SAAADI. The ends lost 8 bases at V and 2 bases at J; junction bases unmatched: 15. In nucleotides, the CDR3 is TGCGCCAGCCGGCGAGGGGGGCGGGGGGCAGACACAGATACGCAGTATTTT. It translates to CASRRGGRGADTDTQYF.

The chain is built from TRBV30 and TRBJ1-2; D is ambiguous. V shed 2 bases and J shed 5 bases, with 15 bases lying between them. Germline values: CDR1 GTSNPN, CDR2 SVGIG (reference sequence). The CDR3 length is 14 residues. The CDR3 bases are TGTGCCTGGAGTCATTTTTCCGCGGATTATGGCTACACCTTC. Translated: CAWSHFSADYGYTF.

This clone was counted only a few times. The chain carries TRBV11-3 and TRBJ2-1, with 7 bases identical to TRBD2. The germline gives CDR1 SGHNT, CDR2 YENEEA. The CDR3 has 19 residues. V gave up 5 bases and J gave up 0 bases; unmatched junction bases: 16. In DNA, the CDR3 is TGTGCCAGCAGCCGGGGGTCTGGGCGGGGGTACATCTCCTACAATGAGCAGTTCTTC. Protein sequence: CASSRGSGRGYISYNEQFF.

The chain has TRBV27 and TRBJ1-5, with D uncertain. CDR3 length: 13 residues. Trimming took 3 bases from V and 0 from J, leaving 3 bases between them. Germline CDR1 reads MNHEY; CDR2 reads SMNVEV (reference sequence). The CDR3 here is CASSFYSNQPQHF. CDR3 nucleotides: TGTGCCAGCAGTTTTTATAGCAATCAGCCCCAGCATTTT.

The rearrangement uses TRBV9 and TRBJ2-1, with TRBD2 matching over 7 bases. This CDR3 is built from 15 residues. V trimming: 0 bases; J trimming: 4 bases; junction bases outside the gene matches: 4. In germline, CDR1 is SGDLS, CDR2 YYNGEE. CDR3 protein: CASSVGEGPYNEQFF. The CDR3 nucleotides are TGTGCCAGCAGCGTAGGGGAGGGGCCGTACAATGAGCAGTTCTTC.

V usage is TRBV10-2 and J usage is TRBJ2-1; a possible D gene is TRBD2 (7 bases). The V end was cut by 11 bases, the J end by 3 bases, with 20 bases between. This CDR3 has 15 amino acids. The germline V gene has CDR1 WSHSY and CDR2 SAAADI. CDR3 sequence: CASSVPGGNYNEQFF. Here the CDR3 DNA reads TGCGCCTCCTCGGTCCCGGGGGGCAACTACAATGAGCAGTTCTTC.

CDR3 sequence: CASSEGGGTADTQYF. The CDR3, as DNA: TGCGCCAGCAGTGAGGGCGGGGGTACGGCAGATACGCAGTATTTT. This chain joins TRBV10-1 and TRBJ2-3; 7 nucleotides line up with TRBD2. The J segment lost 4 bases and the V segment lost 2 bases, leaving 6 bases of the junction unmatched. Germline lookup yields CDR1 WNHNN and CDR2 SYGVQD (reference sequence). There are 15 residues in the CDR3.

In nucleotides, the CDR3 is TGCGCCAGCAGCTTGGTGGCTAGCGGGGGGGTTAGCACAGATACGCAGTATTTT. It codes for CASSLVASGGVSTDTQYF. This sequence joins TRBV5-1 and TRBJ2-3, with TRBD2 matching over 12 bases. This CDR3 has 18 residues. Germline V lookup: CDR1 SGHRS, CDR2 YFSETQ. The ends lost 0 bases at V and 0 bases at J; junction bases unmatched: 5.